This T cell receptor (beta chain) was recorded in a study of PD-1 blockade in classical Hodgkin lymphoma. Time point in this sample: newly diagnosed, previously untreated cHL patient sample. From thawed PBMCs, CD4+ T cells were purified using magnetic negative selection. Comparator PBMCs were from newly diagnosed, untreated classical Hodgkin lymphoma. About this clone: Its specificity is not known.

Study-level findings and limits: Newly diagnosed patients were said to have less baseline TCR diversity than healthy donors did.

TCRdb's table, derived via immunoSEQ multiplex PCR, lists solely in-frame clones and lacks some. The table has 25,000 to 35,000 clones, roughly 90% seen once. This CDR3 spans 14 amino acids. The germline gives CDR1 SEHNR, CDR2 FQNEAQ (reference sequence). Trimming shortened V by 4 bases and J by 2 bases, and 9 bases separated the two germline ends. This sequence originates from a human donor with classical Hodgkin lymphoma. This sequence joins TRBV7-9 and TRBJ1-5; no reliable D call. Sequencing input: CD4+ T cells from blood. The CDR3 is CASSYDDGNQPQHF. The CDR3 DNA reads TGTGCCAGCAGCTACGACGATGGCAATCAGCCCCAGCATTTT.